The T cell receptor beta chain described here comes from a study of cytomegalovirus exposure and HLA in healthy donors. Study details: For the approximately 360 genotyped donors, around 76% fell within the Caucasian-associated ancestry cluster. The study's findings and limits: According to an earlier analysis, most TCR beta V segments yielded productive rearrangements about 90% or about 30% of the time.

Per the germline V gene, CDR1 is SNHLY and CDR2 is FYNNEI. V gave up 7 bases and J gave up 8 bases, with 8 bases separating them. The CDR3 has 11 amino acids. A multiplex PCR was run with 60 Vbeta primers and 13 Jbeta primers. Profiling relied on immunoSEQ multiplex PCR, and the TCRdb table lists in-frame clones only, not all of them. The sample carries 100,000 or so clones, around four fifths recorded once. For this clone: Its antigen is currently unknown.

Among the donors, all were healthy bone marrow donors. Material: PBMCs. The receptor was isolated from a man younger than 45 in good health and CMV-seronegative. The genes are TRBV2 and TRBJ2-2; D perhaps matches TRBD1 (5 bases). DNA for the CDR3: TGTGCCAGCACCAAGGGGGGGGAGCTGTTTTTT. Residues: CASTKGGELFF. Combining the CDR3 with reference TRBV2 and TRBJ2-2 gives the whole variable domain EPEVTQTPSHQVTQMGQEVILRCVPISNHLYFYWYRQILGQKVEFLVSFYNNEISEKSEIFDDQFSVERPDGSNFTLKIRSTKLEDSAMYFCASTKGGELFFGEGSRLTVL.